This T cell receptor beta chain originates from a study of cytomegalovirus exposure and HLA in healthy donors (dated by TCRdb to about 2017). As for the study more broadly: In an earlier analysis of 587 of the donors, approximately 260 Gb of sequence data and 100 million or so unique TCR beta sequences from about 179 million T cells were reported. An early release covering roughly 600 HLA-typed donors comprised approximately 300 gigabases of sequencing data and roughly 86 million unique TCR sequences. Of the roughly 410 genotyped donors, approximately 81% were placed in the genetic ancestry cluster associated with self-reported Caucasian donors. The study aimed to test whether cataloging public T cell receptors could reveal signatures of past pathogen exposure. The study used immunosequencing to profile the T cell repertoires of approximately 690 subjects and linked those repertoires to cytomegalovirus serostatus. In addition to the first cohort of 666 subjects, a separate validation cohort of over 90 different subjects was used. High-throughput TCR immunosequencing, statistical association of individual TCRs with disease status, and machine learning were combined to predict cytomegalovirus infection status. A later analysis re-analyzed previously published TCR beta repertoires from several hundred donors and added high-resolution HLA genotyping to study TCR occurrence patterns. In the later analysis, no new phenotypic data were used to find candidate immune exposures; instead, reliance was placed on TCR beta sequences and their occurrence across donors. An earlier analysis of 587 of the donors applied high-throughput TCR beta sequencing to assess whether each TCR beta V gene segment acted as functional or pseudogenic. Alongside the repertoire data, information on donor age, sex, ethnicity and CMV serostatus was compiled. In a later genetic analysis, genome-wide SNP genotypes for about 55% of the roughly 670 donors were used, and that subset was treated as a discovery cohort. All discovery cohort repertoires had been generated on a single sequencing platform. Both class I and class II loci were covered by HLA typing, at four-digit resolution. The number of typed donors differed by locus: 629-630 for A, B, C, DRB1 and DQB1; 500 to 550 for DQA1; over 600 for DPA1; and 400 to 480 for DPB1. Five DR-DQ haplotypes were treated as single units for association and clustering because of strong linkage in the cohort. Among some 400 genotyped donors of the cohort, an average of approximately 220,000 unique TCR beta nucleotide sequences was sequenced per donor, of which 15% to 20% were non-productive. The investigation overall reported the following: A further reported finding was that TCR beta sequences accurately predicted the HLA-A and HLA-B alleles for most subjects in the first cohort. The classifier was reported to diagnose cytomegalovirus status with high specificity and sensitivity in both the original cohort and the validation cohort. Linkage disequilibrium might explain the correlated functional status among segregating V segments, but an unknown experimental factor could not be ruled out. A later analysis found that HLA-associated TCR beta chains were more clonally expanded and had lower generation probabilities than equally common non-associated chains. In a later analysis, most CMV-associated TCR beta chains were found to appear HLA-restricted, with HLA associations seemingly driven largely by CMV exposure. An earlier analysis of approximately 590 of the donors showed that most TCR beta V segments appeared in productive rearrangements either about 87% or about 30% of the time, which broadly matched IMGT annotations. Assigning TCR associations to individual alleles was difficult when HLA alleles, especially DR and DQ, strongly co-occurred. In a later analysis, the rate of TCR association differed among HLA loci, with DRB1 alleles having the most associated TCRs and HLA-C alleles having the fewest. Some IMGT-functional V segments, including TRBV6-2 and TRBV6-3, could not be distinguished by the 87-base-pair reads and were therefore excluded. A later genetic analysis associated a missense DCLRE1C variant with V-gene and J-gene trimming of TCR beta chains, and an independent cohort replicated the association. Three of the identified cytomegalovirus-associated TCR beta chains were confirmed in vitro to be specific for cytomegalovirus antigens. Specific HLA alleles were associated with some 15,000 TCR beta sequences at a false discovery rate of 0.05 in a later analysis. Over 15 rarely observed V segments, including chromosome 9 orphons, were excluded from the earlier analysis of a few hundred of the donors because counts were too low. Compared with the approximately 720-donor mean, donors in an Asian-associated ancestry cluster had fewer N-insertions in productive TCRs, according to a later genetic analysis. A cluster of highly shared sequence variants was judged likely to represent a technical artifact of the sequencing pipeline. The authors suggested that the approach could potentially be extended to other disease states and immunological phenotypes. CMV serostatus was the only immune exposure information available for the cohort. Sequencing depth was assumed to be roughly uniform across donors in the presence/absence analyses, though that assumption may not hold. The cohort was sequenced for TCR beta chains only, and without alpha or paired-chain data the features that could be detected were limited. In a later analysis, several top co-occurrence clusters were reported to appear linked to parvovirus B19, influenza, CMV and Epstein-Barr virus. A total of roughly 160 TCR beta chains were listed by the study as associated with cytomegalovirus. Because HLA typing was missing for some donors at each locus, association tests included only the typed subset. While some public TCRs were present in many individuals, most TCR sequences turned up only very rarely across donors.

The cohort consisted of 600 to 750 healthy bone marrow donors. Cohort members were all nominally healthy when sampled, although unrecorded immune exposures were likely present. The donor tested CMV seropositive and was one of the 289 seropositive cohort members. A peripheral blood sample was collected from each donor, and TCR beta sequencing was performed on peripheral blood mononuclear cells. Genomic DNA extraction from the blood cell samples was performed with the Qiagen DNeasy Blood Extraction Kit. This clone was seen a handful of times. Its specific antigen is unknown. No per-base quality is available; no much larger clone lies one base away. Here V drops 2 bases and J drops 4 bases, and the junction holds 4 bases not matched to any gene. The germline V gene encodes CDR1 MNHEY and CDR2 SMNVEV (reference sequence). Inclusive of the bounding cysteine and phenylalanine, the CDR3 is 14 residues long. Here the CDR3 DNA is all that survives: 42 bases in frame from base 1.

Library preparation used the immunoSEQ multiplex PCR assay. For the multiplex PCR, a mixture combining 60 forward primers for TCR Vbeta segments and 13 reverse primers for TCR Jbeta segments was used. A multiplex PCR assay on genomic DNA amplified the CDR3 region of rearranged TCR beta genes. On the Illumina HiSeq System, the amplified TCR beta libraries were sequenced as 87-base-pair reads. As for the authors' bioinformatics: A later analysis counted approximately 76 million unique TCR beta chains across the roughly 700 repertoires, and 10 million to 12 million of these chains were shared by at least two donors. Raw reads were error-corrected and collapsed into unique sequences by a nearest-neighbor algorithm in which closely related sequences were merged to remove PCR and sequencing errors. Alignment of CDR3 sequences to IMGT reference sequences was used to assign V, D and J gene segments. For a sequence to be retained, a match of at least six nucleotides to both a V gene segment and a J gene segment was required. A rearrangement counted as productive if the CDR3 had no stop codons and remained in frame with V and J, and every other rearrangement counted as non-productive. Following IMGT convention, CDR3 was defined as the stretch from the second conserved V-encoded cysteine up to the conserved J-encoded phenylalanine. The earlier analysis of about 560 of the donors excluded any sequence lacking an unambiguous match to a single V gene segment. In an earlier analysis of more than 500 of the donors, a V segment was called functional when productive rearrangements were above 56.7%, and segregating when the standard deviation between donors exceeded 5%. A statistical classification framework was developed to diagnose cytomegalovirus status using the catalog of TCR beta chain sequences. In a later analysis, V and J genes were assigned by comparing TCR nucleotide sequences against IMGT/GENE-DB human TR gene sequences. In a later analysis, CDR3 sequences and most-parsimonious VDJ recombination scenarios were assigned using the TCRdist pipeline. In a later analysis, every TCR beta chain was defined by the combination of its CDR3 amino acid sequence and its V-gene family, and reads without a unique V-gene family were dropped. As a way to deal with suspected cross-contamination and a sequencing artifact, a later analysis dropped 500 to 700 nucleotide sequences that were highly shared and had low generation probability. A later analysis calculated a clonal expansion index for each public chain from normalized within-repertoire ranks of inferred template counts. A later analysis computed generation probabilities with a VDJ recombination model fitted to out-of-frame rearrangements, and checked the results against IGoR. In a later analysis, hypergeometric tests were used to score TCR-TCR, TCR-HLA and TCR-CMV co-occurrence, with a repertoire-size bias correction applied to TCR pairs. False discovery rates were estimated in a later analysis by permuting HLA or CMV assignments 20 times. A later analysis grouped co-occurring TCRs with DBSCAN, adding TCRdist sequence similarity when clustering within HLA-allele-positive subsets. For co-occurrence clustering, repertoires with fewer than 30,000 or more than 120,000 public chains were excluded, along with 4 to 6 repertoires with anomalous nucleotide sharing. TCRdb retrieved this table from immuneACCESS and kept in-frame rearrangements only. Not all clones are present; in checked studies, unresolved V genes account for under half, and no reason is known for the remainder. Clone size and V and J calls were adopted from that table, with D and trimming inferred from the DNA. The sample table shows about 120,000 clones, and roughly four fifths are seen once. Of the sample, approximately 3.6% is held by the ten largest clones.

The chain joins TRBV27 to TRBJ1-1; TRBD1 fits 7 bases in the junction. This clonotype was obtained from a woman aged 40 to 49 in good health and CMV-seropositive. The material sequenced was PBMCs. The CDR3 region has the sequence CASSLGGGFTEAFF. The DNA sequence is TGTGCCAGCAGTTTAGGAGGGGGCTTCACTGAAGCTTTCTTT.